This T cell receptor (beta chain) was obtained from a study of T cell changes during pregnancy in multiple sclerosis. Measured with immunoSEQ multiplex PCR; TCRdb has only the in-frame clones, and not every one. Altogether 69,000 or so clones are present, over 80% being singletons, with the ten largest covering about 2.2%. The sample holds a few counts of this clone. The CDR3 has 14 amino acids. Germline V CDR1 and CDR2: SGHTA, FQGTGA. The J segment lost 3 bases and the V segment lost 3 bases, leaving 5 bases of the junction unmatched. The source material was peripheral blood, sampled before pregnancy. The receptor's source is a female donor with multiple sclerosis, enrolled in a pregnancy study. V gene TRBV7-3 combines with J gene TRBJ2-7, with 7 nucleotides matching TRBD2. The chain's CDR3 is CASSFSGLDYEQYF. The CDR3 region has the DNA TGTGCCAGCAGCTTCAGCGGACTAGACTACGAGCAGTACTTC.